The clone carrying this T cell receptor (beta chain) was counted between two and nine times. In germline, CDR1 is DFQATT, CDR2 SNEGSKA (reference sequence). The V end lost 0 bases, the J end lost 4 bases, and 24 bases lay between the germline ends. The CDR3 has 18 amino acids. The data are from a study of T cell repertoires in cytomegalovirus infection. Via MiXCR, TCRdb re-called the reads, giving one row per CDR3 protein. The sample includes a few hundred thousand distinct CDR3 sequences, 15% to 20% of them seen just once. The sequencing input was PBMCs. The V and J genes are TRBV20-1 and TRBJ1-1; unclear D gene. This TCR was sampled from a human donor in good health (CMV status not recorded). Some clones in this sample may be carry-over from other donors' samples. CDR3 sequence reads: CSARDRRTELLWGTEAFF. In DNA, the CDR3 is TGCAGTGCTAGAGATCGTCGGACTGAGCTACTCTGGGGCACTGAAGCTTTCTTT.